Below are 7 T cell receptor beta chains sequenced from a single sample in a study of CD8 T cells in ankylosing spondylitis. The study's findings and limits: A motif in TCR beta, a set of 8 or 9 highly homologous variants, appeared characteristic of ankylosing spondylitis blood.

Using its own MiXCR run on the 5' RACE reads, TCRdb lists one record per CDR3 protein. Of fewer than 500,000 distinct CDR3 sequences detected, 20% to 25% appear once; the ten largest clones hold about 16%. Their antigens are not known. The specimen sequenced was blood, either unsorted or a sorted T cell fraction (not recorded which). These receptors originate from a male donor with ankylosing spondylitis.

This chain links TRBV20-1 with TRBJ1-2; TRBD1 is a possible D gene (6 bases). Trimming shortened V by 6 bases and J by 3 bases, and 23 bases separated the two germline ends. Germline V gives CDR1 DFQATT, CDR2 SNEGSKA (reference sequence). There are 16 residues in the CDR3. The CDR3 region is CSANRDIKLSDYGYTF. CDR3 in DNA: TGCAGTGCGAACCGGGACATCAAGCTTAGTGACTATGGCTACACCTTC.

This chain connects TRBV28 to TRBJ2-7; D call uncertain. CDR3 length: 13 residues. The germline gives CDR1 MDHEN, CDR2 SYDVKM. The V end was cut by 9 bases, the J end by 2 bases, with 14 bases between. The CDR3 is CASTTGQPYEQYF. CDR3 nucleotide sequence: TGTGCCAGTACCACCGGGCAGCCCTACGAGCAGTACTTC.

This chain links TRBV20-1 with TRBJ2-3; maybe TRBD1 (5 bases). Germline V lookup: CDR1 DFQATT, CDR2 SNEGSKA (reference sequence). The ends were cut back, 7 bases at V and 5 bases at J, with 16 bases in the middle. CDR3 length: 13 amino acids. CDR3 DNA: TGCAGTGTCGATCGAGTTCAGGGAGATACGCAGTATTTT. Protein sequence: CSVDRVQGDTQYF.

V is TRBV5-1 and J is TRBJ2-1; D is ambiguous. V was cut by 0 bases and J by 5 bases, with 12 bases left in between. The CDR3 is 15 amino acids. Germline loops: CDR1 SGHRS, CDR2 YFSETQ. CDR3 DNA sequence: TGCGCCAGCAGCTTGGTTCTTACCTCAAACAATGAGCAGTTCTTC. Its translation is CASSLVLTSNNEQFF.

This clonotype came up a few times. The chain uses TRBV19 and TRBJ1-2; no reliable D call. This CDR3 comprises 13 residues. Trimming took 3 bases from V and 5 from J, leaving 10 bases between them. Germline CDR1 reads LNHDA; CDR2 reads SQIVND (reference sequence). The CDR3 is CASSIPGRYGYTF. In DNA form, the CDR3 reads TGTGCCAGTAGTATTCCCGGACGTTATGGCTACACCTTC. The whole variable domain, remainder taken from reference TRBV19 and TRBJ1-2, is DGGITQSPKYLFRKEGQNVTLSCEQNLNHDAMYWYRQDPGQGLRLIYYSQIVNDFQKGDIAEGYSVSREKKESFPLTVTSAQKNPTAFYLCASSIPGRYGYTFGSGTRLTVV.

This clonotype was seen a few times. This chain links TRBV20-1 with TRBJ1-3; the D gene is possibly TRBD1 (5 bases). CDR1 and CDR2 (germline): DFQATT, SNEGSKA (reference sequence). Trimming took off 5 bases at V and 8 bases at J, with 10 bases between the two ends. CDR3 length: 11 amino acids. CDR3 region: CSASRGDTIYF. The CDR3 coding sequence is TGCAGTGCTTCGAGGGGTGACACCATATATTTT.

This sequence joins TRBV20-1 and TRBJ2-7; 8 bases agree with TRBD2. Germline V gene data show CDR1 as DFQATT and CDR2 as SNEGSKA (reference sequence). J gave up 3 bases and V 8 bases, and 9 bases lay outside the gene matches. The CDR3 consists of 13 residues. Here the CDR3 DNA reads TGCAGTATCAGGGGACTAGGCGGCTACGAGCAGTACTTC. It is translated as CSIRGLGGYEQYF.